The 24 T cell receptor beta chains below were found in one sample sequenced in a study of beta chain features in type 1 diabetes. The isolated RNA, all of it, was reverse transcribed, so expressed TCRB transcripts were what got sequenced. TCRdb's table, derived via immunoSEQ multiplex PCR, lists solely in-frame clones and lacks some. The data hold tens of thousands of clones, with 30% to 35% observed a single time. Sequencing used stem cell memory CD4+ T cells from blood. The receptors come from a woman aged 18-30 years in good health.

This clone was counted a single time. This chain joins TRBV5-1 and TRBJ2-3, with D hard to call. This CDR3 is 13 amino acids long. Germline assignment: CDR1 SGHRS and CDR2 YFSETQ. The V end lost 0 bases, the J end lost 4 bases, and 6 bases lay between the germline ends. The CDR3 DNA follows: TGCGCCAGCAGCTTGGACATGTCAGATACGCAGTATTTT. Translating it yields CASSLDMSDTQYF.

The V and J genes are TRBV10-3 and TRBJ1-1; 8 bases are shared with TRBD1. Germline assignment: CDR1 ENHRY and CDR2 SYGVKD. The CDR3 spans 14 residues. V shed 3 bases and J 4 bases; nucleotides not matched to a gene: 4. The CDR3 bases are TGTGCCATCAGTGACCGTACAGGGGGCACTGAAGCTTTCTTT. Residues: CAISDRTGGTEAFF.

This chain uses TRBV18 with TRBJ2-2; D perhaps matches TRBD2 (6 bases). The V end lost 3 bases, the J end lost 1 base, and 9 bases lay between the germline ends. Germline CDR1 KGHSH, CDR2 LQKENI. The CDR3 contains 15 residues. CDR3 residues: CASSPEGGNTGELFF. In DNA, the CDR3 is TGTGCCAGCTCACCGGAGGGTGGGAACACCGGGGAGCTGTTTTTT.

The chain recombines TRBV7-2 with TRBJ2-5; D possibly corresponds to TRBD2 (7 bases). Trimming took 5 bases from V and 8 from J, leaving 15 bases between them. CDR1 is SGHTA, CDR2 FQGNSA, per germline. CDR3 length equals 13 residues. In nucleotides, the CDR3 is TGTGCCAGCAGCCCGACTAGGGGGGGAACCCAGTACTTC. Translated, it gives CASSPTRGGTQYF.

The CDR3 bases are TGTGCCAGCAGCCCGATTCGGGGGTTGGGTGAGCAGTTCTTC. Residues: CASSPIRGLGEQFF. The rearrangement links TRBV7-6 to TRBJ2-1; the D gene is possibly TRBD2 (6 bases). The CDR3 has 14 residues. CDR1 is SGHVS, CDR2 FNYEAQ, per germline. Trimming stripped 5 bases from V and 9 bases from J, with 17 bases between.

The chain is built from TRBV18 and TRBJ2-7; TRBD1 is a possible D gene (5 bases). Germline CDR1 KGHSH, CDR2 LQKENI. V lost 3 bases to trimming and J lost 0 bases, with 6 bases between them. This CDR3 is 13 amino acids long. The chain's CDR3 is CASSPQGSYEQYF. The CDR3 coding sequence is TGTGCCAGCTCACCGCAGGGCTCCTACGAGCAGTACTTC.

This clone was picked up a small number of times. The chain is built from TRBV7-2 and TRBJ2-1; 9 nucleotides agree with TRBD1. Germline CDR1 SGHTA, CDR2 FQGNSA. The CDR3 runs to 13 residues. Trimming cost V 6 bases and J 7 bases; bases outside gene matches: 4. CDR3 DNA: TGTGCCAGCAGGAAGGGACAGGGTAATGAGCAGTTCTTC. This gives the protein CASRKGQGNEQFF.

V gene TRBV30 combines with J gene TRBJ2-7, with 12 bases aligning to TRBD2. V shed 2 bases and J 1 base; nucleotides not matched to a gene: 6. CDR1 and CDR2 from the germline V gene are GTSNPN and SVGIG (reference sequence). This CDR3 spans 16 amino acids. CDR3 bases: TGTGCCTGGAGTTTGCTAGCGGGAGGGTTTTCCTACGAGCAGTACTTC. Residues: CAWSLLAGGFSYEQYF.

This clone was seen at least ten times. The chain couples TRBV4-1 to TRBJ2-1; 11 nucleotides match TRBD2. With 5 bases clipped from V and 4 bases from J, the junction kept 4 bases outside the gene matches. The CDR3 covers 15 residues. CDR1 is MGHRA, CDR2 YSYEKL, per germline. CDR3: CASSTLAGGYNEQFF. The CDR3 DNA reads TGCGCCAGCAGCACGCTAGCGGGAGGATACAATGAGCAGTTCTTC.

This chain links TRBV11-2 with TRBJ2-3; D possibly corresponds to TRBD2 (6 bases). The CDR3 is 16 amino acids. CDR1 and CDR2 (germline): SGHAT, FQNNGV. Trimming took off 5 bases at V and 0 bases at J, with 15 bases between the two ends. CDR3 protein: CASSGGGLPSTDTQYF. The CDR3 region has the DNA TGTGCCAGCAGCGGAGGAGGGCTTCCCAGCACAGATACGCAGTATTTT.

This clone showed up just a few times. This sequence joins TRBV4-1 and TRBJ1-3; a possible D gene is TRBD1 (5 bases). CDR1 and CDR2 (germline): MGHRA, YSYEKL. The CDR3 is 18 residues long. V lost 0 bases, J lost 4 bases, and 19 bases lay in between. The CDR3 reads CASSQDSFLGGPGNTIYF. The CDR3 nucleotides are TGCGCCAGCAGCCAAGATTCGTTCTTGGGGGGTCCCGGAAACACCATATATTTT.

This clone was seen a few times. The rearrangement links TRBV30 to TRBJ2-7; 7 nucleotides match TRBD1. Germline V lookup: CDR1 GTSNPN, CDR2 SVGIG (reference sequence). After removal of 5 bases from V and 4 bases from J, the junction contained 2 bases not matched to a gene. The CDR3 has 11 residues. CDR3 sequence reads: CAWGTAYEQYF. CDR3 nucleotide sequence: TGTGCCTGGGGGACAGCTTACGAGCAGTACTTC.

In its sample, this clone was seen once. The chain combines TRBV6-5 with TRBJ2-1, with D unresolved. CDR1 MNHEY and CDR2 SVGAGI come from the germline V gene. CDR3 length equals 13 residues. V gave up 4 bases and J gave up 2 bases, with 6 bases separating them. The CDR3, as DNA: TGTGCCAGCAGTTCTGAGGCCTACAATGAGCAGTTCTTC. Amino acids: CASSSEAYNEQFF.

The sample holds a few counts of this clone. The chain uses TRBV6-6 and TRBJ2-6, with a tentative D call TRBD1 (6 bases). Per the germline V gene, CDR1 is MNHNY and CDR2 is SVGAGI (reference sequence). The ends were cut back, 1 base at V and 0 bases at J, with 7 bases in the middle. CDR3 length: 16 residues. The CDR3: CASSYLDSSGANVLTF. CDR3 DNA: TGTGCCAGCAGTTACTTGGACAGCTCTGGGGCCAACGTCCTGACTTTC.

V and J are TRBV4-2 and TRBJ1-2; D is perhaps TRBD1 (6 bases). V shed 1 base and J shed 6 bases, with 18 bases lying between them. The CDR3 is 16 residues long. Germline CDR1 and CDR2: LGHNA and YNFKEQ. CDR3 sequence reads: CASSQGAGAGSDGYTF. As DNA, the CDR3 is TGTGCCAGCAGCCAAGGGGCGGGGGCGGGTTCTGATGGCTACACCTTC.

This clone was seen a few times. The genes are TRBV19 and TRBJ1-5; 7 nucleotides line up with TRBD1. The CDR3 has 12 residues. Germline CDR1 and CDR2: LNHDA and SQIVND (reference sequence). Trimming removed 7 bases from V and 8 bases from J; junction bases left unmatched: 5. The CDR3 DNA reads TGTGCCAGTACCATCAGGGGGGAGCCCCAGCATTTT. It yields the protein CASTIRGEPQHF. The full variable domain, its missing parts supplied by reference TRBV19 and TRBJ1-5, is DGGITQSPKYLFRKEGQNVTLSCEQNLNHDAMYWYRQDPGQGLRLIYYSQIVNDFQKGDIAEGYSVSREKKESFPLTVTSAQKNPTAFYLCASTIRGEPQHFGDGTRLSIL.

J is TRBJ2-7 and V is TRBV19, with a tentative D call TRBD2 (5 bases). The V end lost 3 bases, the J end lost 6 bases, and 18 bases lay between the germline ends. CDR1 LNHDA and CDR2 SQIVND come from the germline V gene (reference sequence). There are 15 residues in the CDR3. In DNA form, the CDR3 reads TGTGCCAGTAGTATGGTGGCAGCTCTTGGGAGCGAGCAGTACTTC. Translation gives CASSMVAALGSEQYF.

The rearrangement uses TRBV29-1 and TRBJ1-1; tentative D call: TRBD1 (6 bases). In germline, CDR1 is SQVTM, CDR2 ANQGSEA. The CDR3 consists of 13 residues. Trimming pared 2 bases from V and 3 bases from J, leaving 10 bases between. CDR3: CSVERTADTEAFF. CDR3 in DNA: TGCAGCGTTGAAAGGACAGCGGACACTGAAGCTTTCTTT.

This clone was seen at least ten times. J is TRBJ1-2 and V is TRBV29-1; D is unclear. From germline, CDR1 is SQVTM and CDR2 ANQGSEA. Trimming stripped 3 bases from V and 8 bases from J, with 16 bases between. CDR3 length: 13 residues. The CDR3 reads CSVDTGVDSGYTF. For the CDR3, the DNA is TGCAGCGTTGACACCGGAGTTGACTCCGGCTACACCTTC.

This clone was counted a few times. This rearrangement joins TRBV9 to TRBJ2-5; perhaps TRBD2 as D (7 bases). This CDR3 region has 17 residues. The germline V and J ends were trimmed by 2 bases and 4 bases, with 21 bases remaining between them. Germline V gives CDR1 SGDLS, CDR2 YYNGEE. CDR3 in amino acids: CASSVSVGGGLRETQYF. The CDR3 DNA reads as TGTGCCAGCAGCGTGTCGGTGGGAGGGGGTTTGAGAGAGACCCAGTACTTC.

The V gene is TRBV5-1, the J gene TRBJ1-4, with TRBD1 matching 10 bases. Trimming at V came to 4 bases and at J to 0 bases, leaving 9 bases not matched to a gene. This CDR3 contains 18 residues. Germline V gene sequence: CDR1 SGHRS, CDR2 YFSETQ. The DNA for the CDR3 is TGCGCCAGCAGCCCCGGGACAGGGGCCGGTGCAACTAATGAAAAACTGTTTTTT. Amino acids: CASSPGTGAGATNEKLFF.

This clone was observed a handful of times. The chain has TRBV6-5 and TRBJ2-2; 10 nucleotides match TRBD2. The length of the CDR3 is 15 residues. The germline V gene encodes CDR1 MNHEY and CDR2 SVGAGI. Trimming at V came to 6 bases and at J to 5 bases, leaving 6 bases not matched to a gene. In DNA form, the CDR3 reads TGTGCCAGCAGCTGGAGCGGGGGGGCAACCGGGGAGCTGTTTTTT. Translating gives CASSWSGGATGELFF.

This chain uses TRBV5-4 with TRBJ2-2, with a possible D match to TRBD2 (5 bases). CDR3 length equals 16 residues. Germline V gene sequence: CDR1 SGHNT, CDR2 YYREEE (reference sequence). Trimming cost V 4 bases and J 5 bases, with 18 bases left between them. CDR3 amino acids: CASSPDPTAGTGELFF. The CDR3 DNA sequence: TGTGCCAGCAGCCCAGATCCGACGGCGGGTACCGGGGAGCTGTTTTTT.

This clone came up a few times. The sample holds other DNA sequences that translate to the same CDR3. V usage is TRBV18 and J usage is TRBJ1-2; a possible D gene is TRBD1 (5 bases). The CDR3 loop spans 14 amino acids. Per the germline V gene, CDR1 is KGHSH and CDR2 is LQKENI. V dropped 3 bases and J dropped 2 bases, with 10 bases sitting between them. The DNA of the CDR3 is TGTGCCAGCTCACCTTCACGGGGGAACTATGGCTACACCTTC. Translation gives CASSPSRGNYGYTF. Full variable domain (remainder filled in from reference TRBV18 and TRBJ1-2): NAGVMQNPRHLVRRRGQEARLRCSPMKGHSHVYWYRQLPEEGLKFMVYLQKENIIDESGMPKERFSAEFPKEGPSILRIQQVVRGDSAAYFCASSPSRGNYGYTFGSGTRLTVV.